The 11 T cell receptor beta chains presented below share a single source sample, sequenced in a study of cytomegalovirus exposure and HLA in healthy donors. Researchers ran the PCR with 60 Vbeta and 13 Jbeta primers. Assay: immunoSEQ multiplex PCR; the TCRdb copy retains only in-frame clones and omits some. The profile shows 90,000 to 100,000 clones, about 77% of them singletons. The sample consisted of PBMCs. All receptors derive from a woman aged 35 to 49 in good health and CMV-seronegative.

A single count supports this clone. This chain's CDR3 is CAVRGAAQPQHF. The CDR3 DNA sequence: TGTGCCGTCCGGGGGGCAGCCCAGCCCCAGCATTTT. The chain uses TRBV10-3 and TRBJ1-5; weak D call: TRBD1 (6 bases). The V end lost 11 bases, the J end lost 7 bases, and 15 bases lay between the germline ends. This CDR3 is 12 amino acids long. Germline V gives CDR1 ENHRY, CDR2 SYGVKD.

The chain uses TRBV5-1 and TRBJ1-4; maybe TRBD1 (5 bases). The V end lost 4 bases, the J end lost 3 bases, and 22 bases lay between the germline ends. Germline V gives CDR1 SGHRS, CDR2 YFSETQ. The CDR3 loop spans 18 amino acids. The CDR3 DNA is TGCGCCAGCAGCCGCGGGACGGCCGGTCGGCAGGCTAATGAAAAACTGTTTTTT. It is translated as CASSRGTAGRQANEKLFF.

The chain combines TRBV7-2 with TRBJ1-6; the D is unclear. The V gene's germline CDR1 is SGHTA and CDR2 FQGNSA. The CDR3 loop spans 15 amino acids. The V end was cut by 2 bases, the J end by 10 bases, with 15 bases between. The CDR3 here is CASSLSAGISSPLHF. The CDR3 bases are TGTGCCAGCAGCTTATCCGCAGGTATATCGTCACCCCTCCACTTT. Combining the CDR3 with reference TRBV7-2 and TRBJ1-6 gives the whole variable domain GAGVSQSPSNKVTEKGKDVELRCDPISGHTALYWYRQSLGQGLEFLIYFQGNSAPDKSGLPSDRFSAERTGGSVSTLTIQRTQQEDSAVYLCASSLSAGISSPLHFGNGTRLTVT.

The rearrangement joins TRBV7-9 to TRBJ1-3; 7 bases fit TRBD1. The CDR3 extends over 14 amino acids. Trimming took 3 bases from V and 2 from J; bases not matched to a gene: 1. Germline CDR1 is SEHNR and CDR2 is FQNEAQ (reference sequence). The DNA of the CDR3 is TGTGCCAGCAGCTTTACAGGGGCTGGAAACACCATATATTTT. It specifies CASSFTGAGNTIYF. Full variable domain (missing parts from reference TRBV7-9 and TRBJ1-3): DTGVSQNPRHKITKRGQNVTFRCDPISEHNRLYWYRQTLGQGPEFLTYFQNEAQLEKSRLLSDRFSAERPKGSFSTLEIQRTEQGDSAMYLCASSFTGAGNTIYFGEGSWLTVV.

The chain recombines TRBV13 with TRBJ2-5; weak D call: TRBD1 (6 bases). The V end lost 8 bases, the J end lost 7 bases, and 20 bases lay between the germline ends. In germline, CDR1 is PRHDT, CDR2 FYEKMQ (reference sequence). The CDR3 is 14 residues long. The CDR3 loop reads CASEDRGRSGTQYF. Here the CDR3 DNA reads TGTGCCAGCGAGGACAGAGGGCGGTCGGGGACCCAGTACTTC.

This rearrangement joins TRBV15 to TRBJ2-5; 10 bases align to TRBD2. The junction had 4 bases not matched to a gene; V was cut back by 2 bases and J by 1 base. The CDR3 has 16 residues. Germline CDR1 and CDR2: LNHNV and YYDKDF (reference sequence). CDR3: CATSRIAGGFQETQYF. CDR3 nucleotides: TGTGCCACCAGCAGAATAGCGGGGGGATTCCAAGAGACCCAGTACTTC.

This rearrangement joins TRBV6-1 to TRBJ2-2, with unresolved D. Germline CDR1 MNHNS, CDR2 SASEGT. Trimming took 3 bases from V and 5 from J, leaving 13 bases between them. The CDR3 has 15 residues. In DNA form, the CDR3 reads TGTGCCAGCAGTGAGAGTTCATCAGGAACCGGGGAGCTGTTTTTT. Translated: CASSESSSGTGELFF.

V is TRBV30 and J is TRBJ2-7, with 7 bases that match TRBD1. Losses at the gene ends were 1 base for V and 4 bases for J; bases not matched to a gene: 4. CDR1 is GTSNPN, CDR2 SVGIG, per germline (reference sequence). The CDR3 is 13 amino acids. The CDR3 sequence is CAWSGRGKYEQYF. The DNA for the CDR3 is TGTGCCTGGAGTGGCAGGGGGAAGTACGAGCAGTACTTC.

The V gene is TRBV5-4, the J gene TRBJ2-7; possibly TRBD1 for D (6 bases). This CDR3 is 12 amino acids long. Trimming stripped 4 bases from V and 7 bases from J, with 12 bases between. Germline CDR1 SGHNT, CDR2 YYREEE (reference sequence). The CDR3 reads CASSNTGFEQYF. The DNA of the CDR3 is TGTGCCAGCAGCAATACAGGGTTTGAGCAGTACTTC.

J is TRBJ2-7 and V is TRBV2; D gene uncertain. Trimming left V 3 bases short and J 3 bases short, with 6 bases between. CDR1 SNHLY and CDR2 FYNNEI come from the germline V gene. The CDR3 is made up of 12 amino acids. CDR3 bases: TGTGCCAGCAGTGATTCCAACTACGAGCAGTACTTC. Translation gives CASSDSNYEQYF. Together with reference TRBV2 and TRBJ2-7, the CDR3 gives the full variable domain: EPEVTQTPSHQVTQMGQEVILRCVPISNHLYFYWYRQILGQKVEFLVSFYNNEISEKSEIFDDQFSVERPDGSNFTLKIRSTKLEDSAMYFCASSDSNYEQYFGPGTRLTVT.

The chain uses TRBV29-1 and TRBJ1-1, with a possible D match to TRBD1 (6 bases). The germline V and J ends were trimmed by 2 bases and 10 bases, with 14 bases remaining between them. This CDR3 has 12 residues. In germline, CDR1 is SQVTM, CDR2 ANQGSEA. In DNA, the CDR3 is TGCAGCGTTGAAAGGGGGGGGGTTGCAGCTTTCTTT. Its translation: CSVERGGVAAFF.